This T cell receptor (beta chain) was identified during a study of cytomegalovirus exposure and HLA in healthy donors. Regarding the study as a whole: A later analysis revealed that TCR association rates differed between HLA loci, peaking at DRB1 and bottoming out at HLA-C. When the data were analyzed later, several of the most significant clusters appeared to be linked to common viral pathogens. In a later analysis, TCR beta V- and J-gene trimming showed a link to a missense DCLRE1C variant. Presence/absence analyses assumed roughly uniform sequencing depth across donors, which may not hold.

Only one count was recorded for this clone. Antigen unknown. One end of the junction fails to match germline, which may point to a read error. In the PCR, 60 Vbeta and 13 Jbeta primers were used. Data came from immunoSEQ multiplex PCR; TCRdb stores just in-frame clones and leaves some out. Of roughly 190,000 clones listed, 85% to 90% are singletons. The CDR3 totals 15 residues. Germline CDR1 reads SSHAT; CDR2 reads FNYEAQ (reference sequence). V usage is TRBV7-7 and J usage is TRBJ2-1; TRBD2 aligns across 12 bases. What was sequenced was PBMCs. This clonotype was sampled from a woman under 30 in good health and CMV-seronegative. Here the CDR3 reads CASSSGLAGLNEQFF. The CDR3 DNA reads as TGTGCTAGCAGCTCGGGACTAGCGGGTCTCAATGAGCAGTTCTTC.